This T cell receptor (beta chain) was documented in a study of glioma-infiltrating T cells. Germline-derived CDR1 and CDR2 are DFQATT and SNEGSKA (reference sequence). Trimming cost V 1 base and J 3 bases, with 3 bases left between them. The CDR3 loop spans 11 amino acids. The sample holds a few counts of this clonotype. The iRepertoire nested amplicon-rescue multiplex PCR amplified TCR alpha and beta CDR3s from RNA. MiXCR was run by TCRdb on the multiplex PCR reads, yielding one entry per CDR3 protein. Found here are approximately 400,000 distinct CDR3 sequences, around 45% of them singletons; the top ten hold around 11%.

The TCR was taken from a human donor with low-grade glioma or glioblastoma, undergoing nonglioma brain surgery, or in good health (not recorded which). The sequenced material came from glioma tissue, nonneoplastic brain tissue, or PBMCs (not recorded which). The rearrangement uses TRBV20-1 and TRBJ2-5; D ambiguous. The DNA for the CDR3 is TGCAGTGCTAGAGGGAAAGAGACCCAGTACTTC. This codes for CSARGKETQYF.